A single sample is the source of the 3 T cell receptor beta chains below, sequenced in a study of CD8 T cells in Susac syndrome. Reverse transcription used about 0.45 to 1 ug RNA and random hexamers. TCRdb fed the immunoSEQ multiplex PCR reads into MiXCR, producing one record per CDR3 protein. The sample includes some 400,000 distinct CDR3 sequences, 75% to 90% of them seen just once. Sequencing was performed on CD8+ T cells from PBMCs. Source of these receptors: a human donor with multiple sclerosis.

V and J are TRBV27 and TRBJ2-7; 10 bases fit TRBD2. The CDR3 extends over 14 amino acids. V dropped 7 bases and J dropped 5; count of bases not matched to a gene: 8. Germline-derived CDR1 and CDR2 are MNHEY and SMNVEV (reference sequence). For the CDR3, the DNA is TGTGCCAGCACCGAAAGCGGGGGGGCCAACGAGCAGTACTTC. As protein: CASTESGGANEQYF.

V gene TRBV27 combines with J gene TRBJ2-1; perhaps TRBD1 as D (5 bases). The CDR3 is made up of 14 amino acids. Germline CDR1 is MNHEY and CDR2 is SMNVEV (reference sequence). Trimming took 11 bases from V and 4 from J, leaving 18 bases between them. The DNA for the CDR3 is TGTGCCTCCTCCCCCACCAGGGTATACAATGAGCAGTTCTTC. Amino acids: CASSPTRVYNEQFF.

This clonotype was seen just once. This chain connects TRBV19 to TRBJ1-5; D is unclear. Germline lookup yields CDR1 LNHDA and CDR2 SQIVND (reference sequence). Trimming took off 4 bases at V and 3 bases at J, with 19 bases between the two ends. This CDR3 is 17 amino acids long. CDR3 residues: CASSSPSSEGYNQPQHF. In DNA, the CDR3 is TGTGCCAGTAGTAGTCCCTCCTCCGAAGGTTACAATCAGCCCCAGCATTTT.